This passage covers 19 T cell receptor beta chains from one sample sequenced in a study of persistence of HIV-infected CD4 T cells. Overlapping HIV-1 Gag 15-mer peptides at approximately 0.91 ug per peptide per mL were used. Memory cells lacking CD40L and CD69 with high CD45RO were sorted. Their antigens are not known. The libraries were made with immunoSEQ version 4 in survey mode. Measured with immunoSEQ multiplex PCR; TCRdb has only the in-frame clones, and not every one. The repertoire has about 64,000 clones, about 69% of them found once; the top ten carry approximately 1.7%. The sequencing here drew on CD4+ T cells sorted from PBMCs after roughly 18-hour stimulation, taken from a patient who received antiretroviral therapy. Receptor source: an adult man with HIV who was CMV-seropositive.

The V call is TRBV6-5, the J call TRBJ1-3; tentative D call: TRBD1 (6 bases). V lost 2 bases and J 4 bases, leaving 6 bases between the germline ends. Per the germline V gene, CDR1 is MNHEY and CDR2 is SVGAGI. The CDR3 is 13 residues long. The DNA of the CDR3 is TGTGCCAGCAGTTACGACAGGGGAAACACCATATATTTT. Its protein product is CASSYDRGNTIYF.

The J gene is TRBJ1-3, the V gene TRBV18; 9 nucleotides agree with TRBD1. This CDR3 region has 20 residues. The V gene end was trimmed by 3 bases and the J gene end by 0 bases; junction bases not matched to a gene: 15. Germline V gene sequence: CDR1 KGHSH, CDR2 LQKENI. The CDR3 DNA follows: TGTGCCAGCTCACCCCGAAAATCCGGGGGACAGGGCACCTCTGGAAACACCATATATTTT. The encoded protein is CASSPRKSGGQGTSGNTIYF.

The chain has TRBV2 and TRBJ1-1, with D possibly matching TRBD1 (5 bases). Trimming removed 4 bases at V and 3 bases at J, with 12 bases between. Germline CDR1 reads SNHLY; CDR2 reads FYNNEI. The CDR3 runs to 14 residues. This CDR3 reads CASSVRGGDTEAFF. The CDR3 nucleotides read TGTGCCAGCAGTGTCCGGGGAGGGGACACTGAAGCTTTCTTT. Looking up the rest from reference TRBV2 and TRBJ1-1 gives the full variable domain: EPEVTQTPSHQVTQMGQEVILRCVPISNHLYFYWYRQILGQKVEFLVSFYNNEISEKSEIFDDQFSVERPDGSNFTLKIRSTKLEDSAMYFCASSVRGGDTEAFFGQGTRLTVV.

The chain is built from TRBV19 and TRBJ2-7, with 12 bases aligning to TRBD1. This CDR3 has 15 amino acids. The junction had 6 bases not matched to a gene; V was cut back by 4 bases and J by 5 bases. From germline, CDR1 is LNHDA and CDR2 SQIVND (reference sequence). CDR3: CASSTGTGGPNEQYF. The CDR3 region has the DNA TGTGCCAGTAGTACCGGGACAGGGGGCCCCAACGAGCAGTACTTC.

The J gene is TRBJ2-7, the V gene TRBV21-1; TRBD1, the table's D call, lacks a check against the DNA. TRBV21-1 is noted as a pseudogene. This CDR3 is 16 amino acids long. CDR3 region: CASSKRSGTGPYEQYF. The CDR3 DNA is TGTGCCAGCAGCAAACGATCCGGGACAGGGCCCTACGAGCAGTACTTC.

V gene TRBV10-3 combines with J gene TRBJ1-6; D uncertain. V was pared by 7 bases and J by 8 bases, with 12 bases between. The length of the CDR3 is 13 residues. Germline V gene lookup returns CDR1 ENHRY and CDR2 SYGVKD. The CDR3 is CAITQETDSPLHF. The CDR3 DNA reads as TGTGCCATCACCCAGGAAACGGATTCACCCCTCCACTTT.

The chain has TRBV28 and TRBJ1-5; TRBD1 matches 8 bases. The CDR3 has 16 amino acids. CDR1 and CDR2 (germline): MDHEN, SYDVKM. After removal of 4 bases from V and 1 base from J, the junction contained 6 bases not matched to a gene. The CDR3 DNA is TGTGCCAGCAGTTCGACAGGGGCGGGCAGCAATCAGCCCCAGCATTTT. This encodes CASSSTGAGSNQPQHF.

The CDR3 nucleotides read TGTGCTAGTGGTTTGGGGCGGACAAATCAGCCCCAGCATTTT. Residues: CASGLGRTNQPQHF. The J gene is TRBJ1-5, the V gene TRBV12-5; possible D gene TRBD1, 5 bases. The ends were cut back, 1 base at V and 4 bases at J, with 8 bases in the middle. Germline lookup yields CDR1 LGHNT and CDR2 FRNRAP. This CDR3 comprises 14 residues.

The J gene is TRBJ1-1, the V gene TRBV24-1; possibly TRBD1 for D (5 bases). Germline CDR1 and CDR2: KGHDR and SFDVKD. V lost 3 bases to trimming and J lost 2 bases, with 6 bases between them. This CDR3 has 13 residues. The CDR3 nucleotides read TGTGCCACCAGTGATAGGGGAAACACTGAAGCTTTCTTT. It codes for CATSDRGNTEAFF.

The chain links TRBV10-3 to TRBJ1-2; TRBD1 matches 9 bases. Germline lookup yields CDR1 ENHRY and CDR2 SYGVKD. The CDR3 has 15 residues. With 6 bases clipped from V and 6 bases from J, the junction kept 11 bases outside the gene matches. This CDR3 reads CAISFTGGDSDGYTF. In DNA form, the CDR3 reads TGTGCCATCAGCTTCACAGGGGGCGATTCAGATGGCTACACCTTC.

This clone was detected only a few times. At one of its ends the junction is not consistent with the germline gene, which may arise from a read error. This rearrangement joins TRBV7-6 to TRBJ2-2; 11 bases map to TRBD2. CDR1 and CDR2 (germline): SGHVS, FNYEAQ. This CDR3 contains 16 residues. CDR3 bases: TGTGCCAGCAGCGTAGCGGCTAGCGGGGGGTCCGGGGAGCTGTTTTTT. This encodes CASSVAASGGSGELFF. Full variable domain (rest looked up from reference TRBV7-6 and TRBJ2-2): GAGVSQSPRYKVTKRGQDVALRCDPISGHVSLYWYRQALGQGPEFLTYFNYEAQQDKSGLPNDRFSAERPEGSISTLTIQRTEQRDSAMYRCASSVAASGGSGELFFGEGSRLTVL.

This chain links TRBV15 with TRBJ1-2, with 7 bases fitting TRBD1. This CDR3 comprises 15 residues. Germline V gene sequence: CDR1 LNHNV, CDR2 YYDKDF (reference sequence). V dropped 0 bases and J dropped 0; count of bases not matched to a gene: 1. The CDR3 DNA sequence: TGTGCCACCAGCAGAGAAGGGACAGCTAACTATGGCTACACCTTC. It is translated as CATSREGTANYGYTF. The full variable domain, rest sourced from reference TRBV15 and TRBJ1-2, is DAMVIQNPRYQVTQFGKPVTLSCSQTLNHNVMYWYQQKSSQAPKLLFHYYDKDFNNEADTPDNFQSRRPNTSFCFLDIRSPGLGDTAMYLCATSREGTANYGYTFGSGTRLTVV.

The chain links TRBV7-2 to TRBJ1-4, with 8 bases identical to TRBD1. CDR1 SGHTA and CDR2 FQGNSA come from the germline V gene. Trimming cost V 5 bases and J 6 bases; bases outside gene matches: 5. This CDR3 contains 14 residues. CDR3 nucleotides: TGTGCCAGCAGCCAAGACAGGGGAGATGAAAAACTGTTTTTT. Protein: CASSQDRGDEKLFF.

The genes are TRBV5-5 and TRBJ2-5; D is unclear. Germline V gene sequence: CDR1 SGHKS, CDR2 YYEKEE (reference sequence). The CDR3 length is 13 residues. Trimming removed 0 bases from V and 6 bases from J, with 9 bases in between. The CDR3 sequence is CASSLAGLKTQYF. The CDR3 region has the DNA TGTGCCAGCAGCTTGGCCGGGTTGAAGACCCAGTACTTC.

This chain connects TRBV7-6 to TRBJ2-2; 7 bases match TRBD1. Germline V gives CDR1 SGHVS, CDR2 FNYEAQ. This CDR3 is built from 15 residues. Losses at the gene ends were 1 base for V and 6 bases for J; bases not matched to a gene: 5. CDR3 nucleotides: TGTGCCAGCAGCTTAGAACAGGGGCTGTCCGGGGAGCTGTTTTTT. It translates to CASSLEQGLSGELFF.

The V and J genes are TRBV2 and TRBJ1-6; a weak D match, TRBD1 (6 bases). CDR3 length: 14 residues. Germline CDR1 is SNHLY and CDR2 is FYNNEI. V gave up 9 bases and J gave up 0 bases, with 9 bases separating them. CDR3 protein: CARQGSSYNSPLHF. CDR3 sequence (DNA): TGTGCCAGACAGGGTAGCTCCTATAATTCACCCCTCCACTTT.

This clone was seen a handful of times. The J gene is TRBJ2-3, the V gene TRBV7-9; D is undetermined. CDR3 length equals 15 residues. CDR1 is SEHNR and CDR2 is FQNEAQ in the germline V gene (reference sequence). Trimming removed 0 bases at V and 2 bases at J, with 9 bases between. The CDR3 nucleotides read TGTGCCAGCAGCTTAGCGCTGGGATACACAGATACGCAGTATTTT. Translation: CASSLALGYTDTQYF. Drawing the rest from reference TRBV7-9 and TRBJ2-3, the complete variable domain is DTGVSQNPRHKITKRGQNVTFRCDPISEHNRLYWYRQTLGQGPEFLTYFQNEAQLEKSRLLSDRFSAERPKGSFSTLEIQRTEQGDSAMYLCASSLALGYTDTQYFGPGTRLTVL.

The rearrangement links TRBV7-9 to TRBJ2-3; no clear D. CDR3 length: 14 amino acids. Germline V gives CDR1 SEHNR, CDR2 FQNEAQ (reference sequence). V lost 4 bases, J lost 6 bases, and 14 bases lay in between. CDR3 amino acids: CASSSGPVGDTQYF. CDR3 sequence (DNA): TGTGCCAGCAGCTCCGGACCCGTGGGGGATACGCAGTATTTT.

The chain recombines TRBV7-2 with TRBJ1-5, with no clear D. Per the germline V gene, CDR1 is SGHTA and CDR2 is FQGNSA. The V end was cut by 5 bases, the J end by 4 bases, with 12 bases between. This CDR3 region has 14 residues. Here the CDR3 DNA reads TGTGCCAGCAGCGATTATTTAGAGAATCAGCCCCAGCATTTT. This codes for CASSDYLENQPQHF.